The clone carrying this TCR beta chain was counted a few times. Its antigen is undetermined. The CDR3 runs to 12 residues. V dropped 5 bases and J dropped 5 bases, with 10 bases sitting between them. Germline lookup yields CDR1 SNHLY and CDR2 FYNNEI. Measured with immunoSEQ multiplex PCR; TCRdb has only the in-frame clones, and not every one. Of about 140,000 clones in the sample, about 87% were seen once. The data were obtained in a study of T cell responses to AZD1222 COVID-19 vaccine. Findings and caveats of the study: Spike-wide coverage was observed for vaccine-associated CD4 TCRs, with dominant responses at 160-218 and 743-854. Close to half of spike-specific TCRs reportedly recognize unmutated variant regions. Among the donors, most were white British and more were female, and clonal diversity was possibly underestimated.

This chain joins TRBV2 and TRBJ2-7, with D tentatively TRBD2 (6 bases). This sequence was found in an adult in good health. Specimen: peripheral blood, collected on day 0 of AZD1222 vaccination. CDR3 loop: CASSSSEDEQYF. The CDR3, as DNA: TGTGCCAGCAGTTCTAGCGAGGACGAGCAGTACTTC.